The T cell receptor beta chain under discussion was sequenced for a study of blood T cell repertoires in COVID-19. This CDR3 comprises 13 residues. V lost 2 bases to trimming and J lost 6 bases, with 8 bases between them. Germline lookup yields CDR1 MNHEY and CDR2 SMNVEV (reference sequence). This table comes from immunoSEQ multiplex PCR, and its TCRdb copy is limited to in-frame clones, with some not included. The data contain roughly 500,000 clones, roughly nine tenths of them singletons. The receptor was isolated from an older woman who had recovered from COVID-19. What was sequenced was PBMCs or T cells enriched from blood (not recorded which). The rearrangement joins TRBV27 to TRBJ1-5; D not certain. The CDR3 loop reads CASSLESGQPQHF. The CDR3, as DNA: TGTGCCAGCAGTTTAGAGAGCGGTCAGCCCCAGCATTTT.